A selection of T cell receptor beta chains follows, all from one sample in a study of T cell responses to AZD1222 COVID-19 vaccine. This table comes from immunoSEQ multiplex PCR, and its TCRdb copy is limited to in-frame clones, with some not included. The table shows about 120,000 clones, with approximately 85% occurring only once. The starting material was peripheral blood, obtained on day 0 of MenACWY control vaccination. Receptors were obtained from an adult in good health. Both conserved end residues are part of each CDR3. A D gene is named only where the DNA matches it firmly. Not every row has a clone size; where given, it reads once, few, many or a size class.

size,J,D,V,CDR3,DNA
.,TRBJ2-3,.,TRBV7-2,CASSLVAGKLTDTQYF,TGTGCCAGCAGCTTAGTGGCGGGGAAACTCACAGATACGCAGTATTTT
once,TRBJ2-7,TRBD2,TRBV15,CATSRPSGRSYEQYF,TGTGCCACCAGCAGACCTAGCGGGCGGTCCTACGAGCAGTACTTC
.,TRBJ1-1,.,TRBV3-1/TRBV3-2,CASSQETEAFF,TGTGCCAGCAGCCAAGAGACTGAAGCTTTCTTT
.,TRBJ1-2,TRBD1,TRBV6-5,CASRTGGYTF,TGTGCCAGCAGGACAGGGGGCTACACCTTC
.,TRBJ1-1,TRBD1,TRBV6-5,CASTPDRDTEAFF,TGTGCCAGCACCCCCGACAGGGACACTGAAGCTTTCTTT
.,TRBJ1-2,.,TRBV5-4,CASSLRDRPNYGYTF,TGTGCCAGCAGCCTACGGGACCGCCCTAACTATGGCTACACCTTC
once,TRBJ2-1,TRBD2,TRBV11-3,CASSGRLAGGRNEQFF,TGTGCCAGCAGCGGCCGACTAGCGGGGGGCAGAAATGAGCAGTTCTTC
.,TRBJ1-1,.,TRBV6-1,CASGEAYGSGAFF,TGTGCCAGCGGTGAGGCTTACGGATCGGGAGCTTTCTTT
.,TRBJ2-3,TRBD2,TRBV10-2,CASSPSGRTDTQYF,TGCGCCAGCAGCCCTAGCGGTCGCACAGATACGCAGTATTTT
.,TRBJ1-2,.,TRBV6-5,CASSPRGNYGYTF,TGTGCCAGCAGTCCGCGGGGTAACTATGGCTACACCTTC
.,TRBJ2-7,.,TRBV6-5,CASRVMTGTYEQYF,TGTGCCAGCAGGGTCATGACAGGTACCTACGAGCAGTACTTC
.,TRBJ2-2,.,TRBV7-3,CASSSNQGPGTGELFF,TGTGCCAGCAGCTCAAACCAGGGGCCGGGGACCGGGGAGCTGTTTTTT
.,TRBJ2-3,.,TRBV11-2,CASSVSTDTQYF,TGTGCCAGCAGTGTTAGCACAGATACGCAGTATTTT
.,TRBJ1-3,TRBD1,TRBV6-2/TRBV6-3,CASSYGQGGNTIYF,TGTGCCAGCAGTTACGGACAGGGTGGAAACACCATATATTTT
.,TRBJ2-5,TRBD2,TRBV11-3,CASSAGGDQETQYF,TGTGCCAGCAGCGCGGGAGGGGACCAAGAGACCCAGTACTTC
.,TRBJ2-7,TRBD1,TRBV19,CASSTGQGPYEQYF,TGTGCCAGTAGTACGGGACAGGGCCCCTACGAGCAGTACTTC
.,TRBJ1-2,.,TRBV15,CATSRDTGTGYGYTF,TGTGCCACCAGCAGAGATACCGGCACAGGGTATGGCTACACCTTC
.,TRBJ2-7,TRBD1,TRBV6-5,CASTGGDRVSEQYF,TGTGCCAGCACTGGAGGGGACAGGGTTAGCGAGCAGTACTTC
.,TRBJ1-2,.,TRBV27,CVTGQISSNYGYTF,TGTGTCACCGGACAGATTTCTTCTAACTATGGCTACACCTTC
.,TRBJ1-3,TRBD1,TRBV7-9,CASSRQGAAGNTIYF,TGTGCCAGCAGCCGACAGGGAGCCGCTGGAAACACCATATATTTT
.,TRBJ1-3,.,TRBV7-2,CASSLGAASGGNTIYF,TGTGCCAGCAGCTTAGGGGCAGCCAGTGGTGGAAACACCATATATTTT
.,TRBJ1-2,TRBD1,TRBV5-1,CASSFPGQGAYGYTF,TGCGCCAGCAGCTTTCCGGGACAGGGGGCGTATGGCTACACCTTC
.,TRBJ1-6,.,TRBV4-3,CASSQARGRFYNSPLHF,TGCGCCAGCAGCCAAGCTAGGGGAAGATTCTATAATTCACCCCTCCACTTT
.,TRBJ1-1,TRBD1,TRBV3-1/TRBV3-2,CASSQDRGNTEAFF,TGTGCCAGCAGCCAGGACAGGGGGAACACTGAAGCTTTCTTT
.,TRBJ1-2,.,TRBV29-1,CSVEGLTYGYTF,TGCAGCGTCGAGGGCTTGACCTATGGCTACACCTTC
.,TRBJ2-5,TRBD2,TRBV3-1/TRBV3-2,CASSLEVPLAGQETQYF,TGTGCCAGCAGCCTCGAGGTTCCTCTAGCGGGCCAAGAGACCCAGTACTTC
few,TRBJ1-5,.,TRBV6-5,CASSRQRDQPQHF,TGTGCCAGCAGCCGACAGAGAGATCAGCCCCAGCATTTT
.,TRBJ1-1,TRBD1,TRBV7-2,CASSLDRGWAEAFF,TGTGCCAGCAGCTTAGACAGGGGATGGGCTGAAGCTTTCTTT